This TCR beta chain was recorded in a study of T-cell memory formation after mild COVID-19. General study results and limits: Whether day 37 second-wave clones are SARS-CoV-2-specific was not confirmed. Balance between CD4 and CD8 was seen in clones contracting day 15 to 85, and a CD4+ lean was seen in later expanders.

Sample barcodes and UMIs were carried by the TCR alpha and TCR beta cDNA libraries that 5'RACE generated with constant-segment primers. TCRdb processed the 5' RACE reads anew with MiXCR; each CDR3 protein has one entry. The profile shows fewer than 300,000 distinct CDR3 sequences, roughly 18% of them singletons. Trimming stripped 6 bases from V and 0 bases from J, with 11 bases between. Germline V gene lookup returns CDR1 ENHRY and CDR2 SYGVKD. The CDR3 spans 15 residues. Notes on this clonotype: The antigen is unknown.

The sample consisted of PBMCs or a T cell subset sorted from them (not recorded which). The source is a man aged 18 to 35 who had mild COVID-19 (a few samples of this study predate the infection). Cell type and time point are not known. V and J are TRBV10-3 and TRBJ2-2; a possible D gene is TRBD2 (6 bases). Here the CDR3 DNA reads TGTGCCATCAGGACGGCGGGGACGAACACCGGGGAGCTGTTTTTT. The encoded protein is CAIRTAGTNTGELFF.